One and the same sample provided the 27 T cell receptor beta chains below, sequenced in a study of cytomegalovirus exposure and HLA in healthy donors. Vbeta (60) and Jbeta (13) primers were used in the PCR. Using immunoSEQ multiplex PCR, the repertoire was profiled, and TCRdb retains in-frame clones only, with some absent. Seen here are about 220,000 clones, more than 65% observed once, and the top ten hold 1.8%. The specimen sequenced was PBMCs. These receptors were collected from a woman aged 25-40 years in good health and CMV-seronegative.

CDR3 coding DNA: TGTGCCAGCAGCTTAGTTGGGACTAGCTCCTACAATGAGCAGTTCTTC. It translates to CASSLVGTSSYNEQFF. J is TRBJ2-1 and V is TRBV7-2, with TRBD2 identical over 8 bases. Trimming removed 1 base from V and 0 bases from J; junction bases left unmatched: 2. Germline V gene sequence: CDR1 SGHTA, CDR2 FQGNSA. This CDR3 contains 16 residues.

The sample holds one count of this clone. This rearrangement joins TRBV2 to TRBJ1-2; D ambiguous. The CDR3 is made up of 13 amino acids. The germline V gene encodes CDR1 SNHLY and CDR2 FYNNEI. Trimming shortened V by 6 bases and J by 6 bases, and 14 bases separated the two germline ends. CDR3 in DNA: TGTGCCAGCAGCCGGACGGGGATAGATGGCTACACCTTC. This encodes CASSRTGIDGYTF.

J is TRBJ2-5 and V is TRBV9; 9 nucleotides match TRBD1. Trimming cost V 0 bases and J 4 bases; bases outside gene matches: 7. This CDR3 contains 16 residues. In germline, CDR1 is SGDLS, CDR2 YYNGEE. CDR3 region: CASSVEGTGIGETQYF. The CDR3 coding sequence is TGTGCCAGCAGCGTAGAAGGGACAGGGATAGGAGAGACCCAGTACTTC.

To note about this clone: A junction boundary mismatches the germline segment, possibly from a read error. J is TRBJ1-2 and V is TRBV7-3; the D gene is possibly TRBD1 (6 bases). Germline loops: CDR1 SGHTA, CDR2 FQGTGA. The CDR3 contains 14 residues. This CDR3 is CSSSLTPGAEVYTF. In nucleotides, the CDR3 is TGTTCCAGCAGCTTAACCCCAGGGGCCGAGGTCTACACCTTC.

The rearrangement joins TRBV10-3 to TRBJ2-7; TRBD1 matches 11 bases. Unmatched junction bases numbered 5, after V lost 6 bases and J lost 4 bases. The CDR3 has 14 amino acids. Germline CDR1 and CDR2: ENHRY and SYGVKD. The CDR3 here is CAIRAGQGAYEQYF. CDR3 bases: TGTGCCATCAGAGCCGGACAGGGGGCTTACGAGCAGTACTTC.

The chain has TRBV7-3 and TRBJ2-2, with 13 nucleotides matching TRBD2. The CDR3 totals 15 residues. V gave up 4 bases and J gave up 7 bases; unmatched junction bases: 3. Germline V lookup: CDR1 SGHTA, CDR2 FQGTGA. The CDR3 region has the DNA TGTGCCAGCAGCTCCGGACTAGCGGGAGACGGGGAGCTGTTTTTT. It codes for CASSSGLAGDGELFF.

CDR3 sequence: CATSTSGGADNEQFF. DNA for the CDR3: TGTGCCACCAGCACGTCAGGGGGCGCTGACAATGAGCAGTTCTTC. This chain joins TRBV15 and TRBJ2-1; TRBD1 aligns across 8 bases. J gave up 5 bases and V 4 bases, and 7 bases lay outside the gene matches. Germline V CDR1 and CDR2: LNHNV, YYDKDF (reference sequence). The CDR3 is made up of 15 amino acids.

The genes are TRBV9 and TRBJ2-7, with 7 bases identical to TRBD2. CDR3 length: 16 residues. V shed 3 bases, J shed 0 bases, and the junction held 9 bases outside the gene matches. Looked up from germline, CDR1 is SGDLS and CDR2 is YYNGEE. CDR3 residues: CASSGPGGGSSYEQYF. Here the CDR3 DNA reads TGTGCCAGCAGCGGGCCGGGCGGGGGTTCCTCCTACGAGCAGTACTTC.

The genes are TRBV5-1 and TRBJ2-7, with 11 bases identical to TRBD2. The CDR3 covers 16 residues. Germline values: CDR1 SGHRS, CDR2 YFSETQ. The V gene end was trimmed by 4 bases and the J gene end by 2 bases; junction bases not matched to a gene: 8. DNA of the CDR3: TGCGCCAGCAGCGGATCCGGGACTAGCGGACCCTACGAGCAGTACTTC. Its protein product is CASSGSGTSGPYEQYF.

This clone was counted a single time. The chain employs TRBV30 and TRBJ2-3; 8 nucleotides agree with TRBD1. Germline V gene lookup returns CDR1 GTSNPN and CDR2 SVGIG (reference sequence). Germline trimming cut 5 bases from V and 10 bases from J; bases unmatched to any gene: 8. The CDR3 spans 12 residues. CDR3 protein: CAWQGARDPQYF. The CDR3 DNA is TGTGCCTGGCAGGGGGCCCGGGATCCGCAGTATTTT.

V and J are TRBV9 and TRBJ2-3, with D maybe TRBD1 (5 bases). V was cut by 0 bases and J by 2 bases, with 13 bases left in between. This CDR3 has 16 residues. Germline CDR1 and CDR2: SGDLS and YYNGEE. CDR3 residues: CASSVVGKGATDTQYF. CDR3 in DNA: TGTGCCAGCAGCGTAGTAGGTAAAGGGGCCACAGATACGCAGTATTTT.

V and J are TRBV4-1 and TRBJ1-1; 10 positions agree with TRBD1. Germline V gene sequence: CDR1 MGHRA, CDR2 YSYEKL. V trimming: 3 bases; J trimming: 3 bases; junction bases outside the gene matches: 1. The CDR3 covers 14 residues. CDR3 sequence: CASSHGTGDTEAFF. The CDR3 DNA is TGCGCCAGCAGCCACGGGACAGGGGACACTGAAGCTTTCTTT.

The chain carries TRBV4-1 and TRBJ2-7, with 7 positions matching TRBD2. V gave up 1 base and J gave up 6 bases; unmatched junction bases: 12. CDR1 is MGHRA, CDR2 YSYEKL, per germline. The CDR3 spans 16 residues. CDR3 region: CASSQGGGSDLFEQYF. The CDR3 region has the DNA TGCGCCAGCAGCCAAGGCGGCGGGAGTGACCTCTTCGAGCAGTACTTC.

With respect to this clone: Within the sample, other DNA sequences also encode this same CDR3. This chain connects TRBV27 to TRBJ2-1; the D is unclear. V lost 4 bases, J lost 1 base, and 8 bases lay in between. Germline V gene data show CDR1 as MNHEY and CDR2 as SMNVEV (reference sequence). The CDR3 sequence is 14 residues long. The CDR3 is CASSSGGSYNEQFF. The CDR3 DNA is TGTGCCAGCAGTTCCGGCGGATCCTACAATGAGCAGTTCTTC.

The J gene is TRBJ2-2, the V gene TRBV6-5; TRBD1 might be the D (6 bases). Germline V lookup: CDR1 MNHEY, CDR2 SVGAGI. The ends were cut back, 3 bases at V and 2 bases at J, with 10 bases in the middle. The CDR3 extends over 15 amino acids. The CDR3 nucleotides are TGTGCCAGCAGTTATAACAGGGCCAACACCGGGGAGCTGTTTTTT. Translating gives CASSYNRANTGELFF.

This clone appeared a few times. The chain combines TRBV1 with TRBJ1-2; TRBD1, the table's D call, lacks a check against the DNA. TRBV1 is reported as a pseudogene. The CDR3 covers 14 residues. Here the CDR3 DNA reads TGCACCAGCAGCCCACAGGGACCTCTCTATGGCTACACCTTC. Translation: CTSSPQGPLYGYTF.

The V call is TRBV19, the J call TRBJ1-1, with a possible D match to TRBD1 (5 bases). Germline V CDR1 and CDR2: LNHDA, SQIVND (reference sequence). This CDR3 has 14 residues. Between the trimmed V and J ends, which lost 8 bases and 5 bases, there was a span of 18 bases. In DNA, the CDR3 is TGTGCCAGTGGGGAAGGGGCCTCGTTTACTGAAGCTTTCTTT. Protein sequence: CASGEGASFTEAFF.

The chain carries TRBV7-8 and TRBJ2-2; 14 nucleotides agree with TRBD2. CDR1 is SGHVS and CDR2 is FQNEAQ in the germline V gene. The CDR3 is 17 amino acids. V was pared by 5 bases and J by 7 bases, with 9 bases of the junction left unmatched. The CDR3 bases are TGTGCCAGCAGCCCGGGACTAGCGGGAGACTCTGTCGGGGAGCTGTTTTTT. Translated, it gives CASSPGLAGDSVGELFF.

The gene calls are TRBV5-4 and TRBJ1-2, with a tentative D call TRBD1 (6 bases). V lost 4 bases and J lost 5, with 12 bases in between. Germline V gene data show CDR1 as SGHNT and CDR2 as YYREEE (reference sequence). The CDR3 totals 13 residues. The CDR3 protein is CASSAWTAYGYTF. The CDR3 DNA reads TGTGCCAGCAGCGCCTGGACAGCATATGGCTACACCTTC.

V is TRBV7-3 and J is TRBJ2-1; no clear D gene. Trimming took 5 bases from V and 3 from J, leaving 8 bases between them. CDR1 and CDR2 from the germline V gene are SGHTA and FQGTGA. The CDR3 length is 13 residues. The CDR3 spells CASSPNNYNEQFF. In DNA form, the CDR3 reads TGTGCCAGCAGCCCTAATAACTACAATGAGCAGTTCTTC. The full variable domain, in which reference TRBV7-3 and TRBJ2-1 provide the parts outside the CDR3, is GAGVSQTPSNKVTEKGKYVELRCDPISGHTALYWYRQSLGQGPEFLIYFQGTGAADDSGLPNDRFFAVRPEGSVSTLKIQRTERGDSAVYLCASSPNNYNEQFFGPGTRLTVL.

Points on this clone: Other DNA sequences within the sample encode an identical CDR3. The chain has TRBV7-9 and TRBJ2-7; D is possibly TRBD1 (5 bases). V lost 5 bases and J lost 4, with 9 bases in between. Germline-derived CDR1 and CDR2 are SEHNR and FQNEAQ (reference sequence). The CDR3 is made up of 12 amino acids. The CDR3 region is CASSLQGYEQYF. The CDR3 bases are TGTGCCAGCAGCCTTCAGGGTTACGAGCAGTACTTC.

This clone was observed a handful of times. The chain links TRBV30 to TRBJ1-5; no clear D. Germline CDR1 is GTSNPN and CDR2 is SVGIG (reference sequence). This CDR3 has 13 residues. The V and J ends lost 0 bases and 4 bases respectively, with 7 bases between them. CDR3 DNA: TGTGCCTGGAGTGTTGAGAGAAATCAGCCCCAGCATTTT. Translating it yields CAWSVERNQPQHF.

The chain uses TRBV27 and TRBJ2-5; D is unresolved. Trimming shortened V by 3 bases and J by 2 bases, and 7 bases separated the two germline ends. CDR1 and CDR2 (germline): MNHEY, SMNVEV (reference sequence). The CDR3 spans 13 residues. DNA of the CDR3: TGTGCCAGCAGTTTCCGAGAGCAAGAGACCCAGTACTTC. As protein: CASSFREQETQYF.

The table lists this clone with a count of one. This chain uses TRBV20-1 with TRBJ2-1; D is uncertain. The CDR3 is made up of 10 amino acids. Trimming cost V 3 bases and J 8 bases, with 5 bases left between them. Germline V gene data show CDR1 as DFQATT and CDR2 as SNEGSKA (reference sequence). The CDR3 bases are TGCAGTGCTAGTTTCGATGAGCAGTTCTTC. This gives the protein CSASFDEQFF.

This sequence joins TRBV6-5 and TRBJ1-2; the D gene is possibly TRBD1 (5 bases). Germline CDR1 MNHEY, CDR2 SVGAGI. V was clipped by 8 bases and J by 7 bases, with 17 bases between them. The CDR3 is 13 amino acids. CDR3 residues: CASLLTASSGYTF. The CDR3 nucleotides are TGTGCCAGCCTACTGACAGCCAGCTCTGGCTACACCTTC.

The rearrangement links TRBV4-1 to TRBJ2-7; D is unclear. Per germline, CDR1 MGHRA and CDR2 YSYEKL. The ends were cut back, 4 bases at V and 4 bases at J, with 8 bases in the middle. This CDR3 is built from 12 residues. The CDR3 here is CASSLPGYEQYF. CDR3 DNA: TGCGCCAGCAGCCTCCCCGGGTACGAGCAGTACTTC.

The gene calls are TRBV10-3 and TRBJ2-3, with a tentative D call TRBD1 (5 bases). CDR1 is ENHRY, CDR2 SYGVKD, per germline. The CDR3 extends over 15 amino acids. Trimming left V 6 bases short and J 2 bases short, with 15 bases between. This CDR3 is CAISDSGVTTDTQYF. The CDR3 coding sequence is TGTGCCATCAGCGACAGTGGAGTTACCACAGATACGCAGTATTTT.